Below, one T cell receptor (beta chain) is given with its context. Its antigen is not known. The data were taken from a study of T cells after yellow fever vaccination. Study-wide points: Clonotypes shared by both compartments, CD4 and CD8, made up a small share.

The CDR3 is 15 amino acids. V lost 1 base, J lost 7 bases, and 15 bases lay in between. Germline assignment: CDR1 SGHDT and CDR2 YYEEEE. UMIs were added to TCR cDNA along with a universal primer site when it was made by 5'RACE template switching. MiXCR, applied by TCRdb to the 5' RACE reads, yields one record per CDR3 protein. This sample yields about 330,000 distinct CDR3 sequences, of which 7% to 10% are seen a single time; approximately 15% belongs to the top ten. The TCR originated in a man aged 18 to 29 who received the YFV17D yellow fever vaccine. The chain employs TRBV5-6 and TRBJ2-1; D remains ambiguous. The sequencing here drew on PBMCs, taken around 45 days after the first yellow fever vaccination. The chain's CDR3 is CASSLLTARWNEQFF. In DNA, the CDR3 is TGTGCCAGCAGCTTGTTGACCGCTCGATGGAATGAGCAGTTCTTC.